This T cell receptor beta chain originates from a study of blood T cell repertoires in COVID-19. At the level of the study: COVID-19 samples from acute and convalescent phases originated in the United States, Italy and Spain. T cells, B-cell-depleted T cells, or PBMCs supplied cDNA or gDNA.

Authors' data handling: Estimation of nucleated cell counts was performed using reference gene primer amplification. Clones were read by immunoSEQ multiplex PCR, and TCRdb kept only the in-frame ones, dropping some. V, J and clone size are those of that table, while D and trimming were read from the DNA. The sample consists of around 300,000 clones, 65% to 90% of them appearing once. Trimming at V came to 8 bases and at J to 8 bases, leaving 5 bases not matched to a gene. Per the germline V gene, CDR1 is MDHEN and CDR2 is SYDVKM. The CDR3 contains 13 residues. The TCR comes from a human donor in a cohort sampled during active COVID-19. The sequenced sample consisted of peripheral blood. This rearrangement joins TRBV28 to TRBJ1-4; 10 nucleotides line up with TRBD1. The CDR3 region is CASETGGKEKLFF. The CDR3 DNA follows: TGTGCCAGCGAGACAGGGGGCAAGGAAAAACTGTTTTTT.